One sample yielded the 7 T cell receptor beta chains listed below, sequenced in a study of T cells in Graves' hyperthyroidism and ophthalmopathy. Researchers took RNA transcripts and amplified the TCR beta CDR3 regions from them. Primed by the HTBI set, a first-round RT-PCR was run on the TCR CDR3. TCRdb recomputed calls from the multiplex PCR reads with MiXCR, one row per CDR3 protein. The profile covers hundreds of thousands of distinct CDR3 sequences, with 17% appearing a single time and roughly a sixth taken by the ten largest. The specimen was blood. These TCRs come from a woman aged 18-29 years with Graves' ophthalmopathy.

This clonotype showed up just a few times. The V gene is TRBV6-2 or TRBV6-3, the J gene TRBJ1-2; D is undetermined. CDR1 and CDR2 (germline): MNHEY, SVGEGT. Trimming removed 0 bases at V and 0 bases at J, with 20 bases between. There are 19 residues in the CDR3. This CDR3 reads CASSYSISMQAFTNYGYTF. Written as DNA, the CDR3 is TGTGCCAGCAGTTACTCGATAAGTATGCAGGCGTTTACTAACTATGGCTACACCTTC.

The sample holds a few counts of this clonotype. The rearrangement links TRBV11-2 to TRBJ2-1; tentative D call: TRBD2 (5 bases). The V gene lost 3 bases and the J gene lost 5 bases, with 17 bases spanning the gap. CDR3 size: 16 residues. The germline CDR1 and CDR2 sequences are SGHAT and FQNNGV. The CDR3 DNA sequence: TGTGCCAGCAGCTTGGGGAATCTCCCCGGGGACAATGAGCAGTTCTTC. Its translation: CASSLGNLPGDNEQFF.

As DNA, the CDR3 is TGCAGCGTTGTGGCGCAGGGCTTTGGCTACACCTTC. This encodes CSVVAQGFGYTF. The chain combines TRBV29-1 with TRBJ1-2, with a tentative D call TRBD1 (5 bases). This CDR3 has 12 residues. The germline V gene encodes CDR1 SQVTM and CDR2 ANQGSEA. Trimming stripped 4 bases from V and 7 bases from J, with 13 bases between. Full variable domain (missing parts from reference TRBV29-1 and TRBJ1-2): SAVISQKPSRDICQRGTSLTIQCQVDSQVTMMFWYRQQPGQSLTLIATANQGSEATYESGFVIDKFPISRPNLTFSTLTVSNMSPEDSSIYLCSVVAQGFGYTFGSGTRLTVV.

This clonotype was seen at least ten times. This chain joins TRBV30 and TRBJ1-5; D might be TRBD1 (6 bases). The CDR3 contains 17 residues. Trimming cost V 0 bases and J 0 bases, with 15 bases left between them. Per germline, CDR1 GTSNPN and CDR2 SVGIG (reference sequence). CDR3 bases: TGTGCCTGGAGTGTAACAAGGACAGTTTCTAGCAATCAGCCCCAGCATTTT. This encodes CAWSVTRTVSSNQPQHF.

The chain couples TRBV19 to TRBJ2-1, with D perhaps matching TRBD1 (6 bases). Trimming removed 0 bases from V and 6 bases from J, with 18 bases in between. The germline CDR1 and CDR2 sequences are LNHDA and SQIVND (reference sequence). The length of the CDR3 is 17 residues. CDR3 loop: CASSIDLGQYLGNEQFF. The CDR3 DNA sequence: TGTGCCAGTAGTATAGATCTTGGACAGTATCTGGGCAATGAGCAGTTCTTC.

This clonotype was found a few times. A much larger clone lies one base from this, so it may be a read error. The V gene is TRBV7-6, the J gene TRBJ2-1; D is possibly TRBD1 or TRBD2 (5 bases each). Germline V gives CDR1 SGHVS, CDR2 FNYEAQ. Trimming took 5 bases from V and 8 from J, leaving 22 bases between them. This CDR3 spans 16 amino acids. This CDR3 is CASSPELGRLGDEQFF. In DNA form, the CDR3 reads TGTGCCAGCAGCCCTGAACTGGGGCGGTTGGGGGATGAGCAGTTCTTC. Drawing the rest from reference TRBV7-6 and TRBJ2-1, the complete variable domain is GAGVSQSPRYKVTKRGQDVALRCDPISGHVSLYWYRQALGQGPEFLTYFNYEAQQDKSGLPNDRFSAERPEGSISTLTIQRTEQRDSAMYRCASSPELGRLGDEQFFGPGTRLTVL.

There are many counts of this clonotype. The chain is built from TRBV20-1 and TRBJ2-1; unclear D gene. This CDR3 spans 16 amino acids. V lost 1 base to trimming and J lost 0 bases, with 13 bases between them. In germline, CDR1 is DFQATT, CDR2 SNEGSKA (reference sequence). The CDR3 nucleotides are TGCAGTGCTAGAGGATTCCGGGCGACCTCCTACAATGAGCAGTTCTTC. This sequence encodes CSARGFRATSYNEQFF.